This TCR beta chain was documented in a study of tumor and adjacent non-tumor tissue in lung cancer. Study details: Stage I to III disease affected about ten men and several women aged about 31 to 76. General study results and limits: Tumor repertoires had a smaller top 100 clone share than normal lung.

Regarding this clonotype: Its specificity is unknown. A much larger clone differs by one base, so this may be a read error.

No cell sorting was done before RNA was extracted from the tissue. Three rounds of nested PCR, following a modified ARM-PCR protocol, produced the TCRbeta library. One entry per CDR3 protein, called by TCRdb with MiXCR from the multiplex PCR reads. In the table there are approximately 90,000 distinct CDR3 sequences, around 71% of which are singletons. CDR1 is SGHNT and CDR2 is YYREEE in the germline V gene (reference sequence). This CDR3 comprises 15 residues. Losses at the gene ends were 7 bases for V and 4 bases for J; bases not matched to a gene: 8. Input material: lung tumor tissue. The rearrangement joins TRBV5-4 to TRBJ1-6; 7 positions match TRBD1. The receptor was isolated from a man aged 60 to 69 with non-small cell lung cancer. The CDR3: CASGTGQVYNSPLHF. The CDR3 region has the DNA TGTGCCAGCGGCACCGGACAGGTTTATAATTCACCCCTCCACTTT.